The 28 T cell receptor beta chains presented below share a single source sample, sequenced in a study of graft-versus-host responses after intestinal transplantation. Only in-frame clones appear in the TCRdb table, and some are missing; sequencing was by immunoSEQ multiplex PCR. The sample includes about 99,000 clones, about 90% of them seen just once. Which antigens these TCRs recognize remains unknown. The source was unstimulated CD4+ T cells sorted from spleen or lymph node cells, collected before intestinal transplant. All receptors come from a human donor who received an intestinal transplant.

The rearrangement joins TRBV4-2 to TRBJ2-2, with D hard to call. The CDR3 is 14 residues long. Germline V gene data show CDR1 as LGHNA and CDR2 as YNFKEQ. With 0 bases removed from V and 4 bases from J, the gap between germline ends came to 6 bases. The CDR3 reads CASSQEAFTGELFF. The CDR3 nucleotides are TGTGCCAGCAGCCAAGAGGCTTTCACCGGGGAGCTGTTTTTT.

This clone showed up just once. V usage is TRBV9 and J usage is TRBJ1-1, with D hard to call. CDR1 SGDLS and CDR2 YYNGEE come from the germline V gene. The V and J ends lost 0 bases and 2 bases respectively, with 5 bases between them. The CDR3 has 13 amino acids. The CDR3 sequence: CASSVDSNTEAFF. CDR3 DNA: TGTGCCAGCAGCGTAGACAGTAACACTGAAGCTTTCTTT.

The rearrangement links TRBV6-6 to TRBJ2-2; the D gene is possibly TRBD2 (6 bases). This CDR3 is 13 amino acids long. Germline-derived CDR1 and CDR2 are MNHNY and SVGAGI (reference sequence). V lost 7 bases and J 4 bases, leaving 10 bases between the germline ends. CDR3 sequence reads: CASNRRGTGELFF. Here the CDR3 DNA reads TGTGCCAGCAATAGGCGGGGCACCGGGGAGCTGTTTTTT.

V is TRBV18 and J is TRBJ1-1, with D maybe TRBD1 (5 bases). CDR1 is KGHSH and CDR2 is LQKENI in the germline V gene. The CDR3 sequence is 15 residues long. The germline V and J ends were trimmed by 3 bases and 5 bases, with 16 bases remaining between them. Here the CDR3 reads CASSPDRNPQTEAFF. CDR3 sequence (DNA): TGTGCCAGCTCACCCGACAGAAACCCTCAGACTGAAGCTTTCTTT.

The gene calls are TRBV7-9 and TRBJ1-4; D perhaps matches TRBD1 (6 bases). Germline V CDR1 and CDR2: SEHNR, FQNEAQ (reference sequence). The ends were cut back, 3 bases at V and 5 bases at J, with 10 bases in the middle. The CDR3 has 14 amino acids. The CDR3 loop reads CASSLGGVNEKLFF. The CDR3 DNA follows: TGTGCCAGCAGCTTGGGGGGCGTCAATGAAAAACTGTTTTTT.

This chain connects TRBV18 to TRBJ1-1; D not certain. V was trimmed by 5 bases and J by 0 bases, leaving 4 bases between them. This CDR3 region has 12 residues. From germline, CDR1 is KGHSH and CDR2 LQKENI. The CDR3 is CASSRVNTEAFF. The CDR3 nucleotides read TGTGCCAGCTCAAGGGTGAACACTGAAGCTTTCTTT.

This chain links TRBV7-9 with TRBJ2-1; 8 nucleotides agree with TRBD2. Germline V lookup: CDR1 SEHNR, CDR2 FQNEAQ (reference sequence). The CDR3 has 16 residues. V lost 3 bases to trimming and J lost 8 bases; unmatched junction nucleotides: 12. The CDR3 DNA is TGTGCCAGCAGCTTTAGTCTGACTAGCGCCAAGGATGAGCAGTTCTTC. Translating gives CASSFSLTSAKDEQFF.

The chain links TRBV2 to TRBJ2-7; 7 bases are shared with TRBD1. CDR3 size: 13 residues. V shed 4 bases, J shed 3 bases, and the junction held 3 bases outside the gene matches. CDR1 is SNHLY and CDR2 is FYNNEI in the germline V gene. CDR3 nucleotides: TGTGCCAGCAGTGGGCAGGGGGTCTACGAGCAGTACTTC. This encodes CASSGQGVYEQYF.

The J gene is TRBJ1-6, the V gene TRBV19; D is perhaps TRBD1 (6 bases). Between the trimmed V and J ends, which lost 5 bases and 12 bases, there was a span of 17 bases. Germline V lookup: CDR1 LNHDA, CDR2 SQIVND (reference sequence). This CDR3 spans 14 amino acids. The CDR3 coding sequence is TGTGCCAGTAGTGGAAGGGGGGCGTCGGAACCCCTCCACTTT. Translating gives CASSGRGASEPLHF.

V usage is TRBV15 and J usage is TRBJ2-5, with 8 bases lining up with TRBD2. CDR3 length: 16 residues. Unmatched junction bases numbered 6, after V lost 0 bases and J lost 3 bases. Germline-derived CDR1 and CDR2 are LNHNV and YYDKDF (reference sequence). The CDR3 DNA sequence: TGTGCCACCAGCAGAGATCAAAGCGGGGGCGAAGAGACCCAGTACTTC. Amino acids: CATSRDQSGGEETQYF.

The CDR3 reads CASIRAPSSPYGYTF. The CDR3 nucleotides read TGTGCCAGCATCAGGGCTCCCTCGTCCCCGTATGGCTACACCTTC. V and J are TRBV6-5 and TRBJ1-2; maybe TRBD1 (5 bases). Trimming removed 7 bases at V and 5 bases at J, with 20 bases between. This CDR3 is built from 15 residues. Looked up from germline, CDR1 is MNHEY and CDR2 is SVGAGI.

V gene TRBV7-3 combines with J gene TRBJ2-5; D possibly corresponds to TRBD2 (6 bases). Per germline, CDR1 SGHTA and CDR2 FQGTGA. The length of the CDR3 is 13 residues. Trimming pared 3 bases from V and 5 bases from J, leaving 10 bases between. CDR3 DNA sequence: TGTGCCAGCAGCTTGGACTATCGTGAGACCCAGTACTTC. It codes for CASSLDYRETQYF.

The V gene is TRBV27, the J gene TRBJ2-2; D not resolved. The CDR3 contains 13 residues. CDR1 and CDR2 from the germline V gene are MNHEY and SMNVEV (reference sequence). V lost 8 bases, J lost 3 bases, and 10 bases lay in between. The CDR3 region is CASSPTYTGELFF. The CDR3 DNA sequence: TGTGCCAGCTCCCCGACCTACACCGGGGAGCTGTTTTTT.

This clone showed up just once. The chain is built from TRBV4-1 and TRBJ2-5; 9 bases map to TRBD1. The better agreement between TRBJ2-7 and the DNA end casts doubt on the J call. Germline values: CDR1 MGHRA, CDR2 YSYEKL. The CDR3 runs 17 residues. The CDR3 region has the DNA TGCGCCAGCAGCCAAGCCTCAAGAGGGACAGGGTTCAACGAGCAGTACTTC. Protein product: CASSQASRGTGFNEQYF.

The chain recombines TRBV6-6 with TRBJ1-2; no clear D. The length of the CDR3 is 13 residues. Germline V lookup: CDR1 MNHNY, CDR2 SVGAGI (reference sequence). With 0 bases removed from V and 2 bases from J, the gap between germline ends came to 4 bases. DNA of the CDR3: TGTGCCAGCAGTTACTCCGGAAACTATGGCTACACCTTC. Encoded protein: CASSYSGNYGYTF.

As regards this clone: Mismatch with germline at one junction end may stem from a read error. The chain carries TRBV10-1 and TRBJ2-1; TRBD2 might be the D (5 bases). CDR3 length: 17 amino acids. Germline loops: CDR1 WNHNN, CDR2 SYGVQD (reference sequence). The CDR3 sequence is CASSGPWTLPSSNEQFF. CDR3 nucleotide sequence: TGCGCCAGCAGTGGGCCTTGGACTCTCCCCTCCTCCAATGAGCAGTTCTTC.

V gene TRBV4-1 combines with J gene TRBJ2-4; D is undetermined. CDR3 length equals 18 residues. Germline CDR1 is MGHRA and CDR2 is YSYEKL. V gave up 0 bases and J gave up 0 bases, with 15 bases separating them. The CDR3 nucleotides read TGCGCCAGCAGCCAAGACCTGACGCAGATACTAGCCAAAAACATTCAGTACTTC. Amino acids: CASSQDLTQILAKNIQYF.

CDR3 coding DNA: TGTGCCAGCAGTTACAAGAACACTGAAGCTTTCTTT. Amino acid sequence: CASSYKNTEAFF. V gene TRBV6-6 combines with J gene TRBJ1-1; D is undetermined. The V gene lost 2 bases and the J gene lost 1 base, with 2 bases spanning the gap. The CDR3 runs 12 residues. Germline CDR1 is MNHNY and CDR2 is SVGAGI (reference sequence).

The V and J genes are TRBV4-1 and TRBJ2-1; TRBD2 might be the D (7 bases). There are 16 residues in the CDR3. Germline lookup yields CDR1 MGHRA and CDR2 YSYEKL. The V end was cut by 0 bases, the J end by 2 bases, with 11 bases between. CDR3 coding DNA: TGCGCCAGCAGCCAAGATGGGGGGGGCACCTACAATGAGCAGTTCTTC. Translated: CASSQDGGGTYNEQFF.

This clone was picked up a small number of times. The rearrangement links TRBV19 to TRBJ2-1; a possible D gene is TRBD2 (5 bases). Germline CDR1 reads LNHDA; CDR2 reads SQIVND (reference sequence). V was pared by 5 bases and J by 0 bases, with 11 bases between. This CDR3 region has 15 residues. For the CDR3, the DNA is TGTGCCAGTAGTTACCTAGCTGACTCCTACAATGAGCAGTTCTTC. Its protein product is CASSYLADSYNEQFF.

This clone appeared once. CDR3 in DNA: TGCGCCAGCAGCTTTAGCGGGAGGGGCGATGAGCAGTTCTTC. It yields the protein CASSFSGRGDEQFF. The rearrangement joins TRBV5-1 to TRBJ2-1, with TRBD2 identical over 11 bases. The junction had 3 bases not matched to a gene; V was cut back by 2 bases and J by 8 bases. The germline CDR1 and CDR2 sequences are SGHRS and YFSETQ. The CDR3 totals 14 residues.

The chain recombines TRBV7-6 with TRBJ2-7; perhaps TRBD1 as D (6 bases). Germline-derived CDR1 and CDR2 are SGHVS and FNYEAQ. The CDR3 totals 15 residues. V was clipped by 1 base and J by 4 bases, with 14 bases between them. The CDR3 coding sequence is TGTGCCAGCAGCTTAGAACAGGGCTCGGGTTACGAGCAGTACTTC. It is translated as CASSLEQGSGYEQYF.

The chain recombines TRBV5-6 with TRBJ1-2; D unclear. V lost 4 bases, J lost 0 bases, and 10 bases lay in between. CDR3 length: 14 residues. Germline CDR1 and CDR2: SGHDT and YYEEEE. This chain's CDR3 is CASSVGNSNYGYTF. The CDR3 nucleotides are TGTGCCAGCAGCGTGGGGAACTCTAACTATGGCTACACCTTC.

DNA of the CDR3: TGCGCCAGCAGCTTGGAAGGGACTAGCGGTACCTACGAGCAGTACTTC. The encoded protein is CASSLEGTSGTYEQYF. The chain joins TRBV5-1 to TRBJ2-7, with TRBD2 matching 11 bases. Germline V gene sequence: CDR1 SGHRS, CDR2 YFSETQ. The CDR3 covers 16 residues. V was pared by 0 bases and J by 2 bases, with 4 bases of the junction left unmatched.

The J gene is TRBJ1-2, the V gene TRBV7-9; 12 bases are shared with TRBD1. Looked up from germline, CDR1 is SEHNR and CDR2 is FQNEAQ (reference sequence). Germline trimming cut 5 bases from V and 5 bases from J; bases unmatched to any gene: 9. CDR3 length equals 16 residues. CDR3 bases: TGTGCCAGCAGCCCAAACCAGGGACAGGGGGCTTATGGCTACACCTTC. The encoded protein is CASSPNQGQGAYGYTF.

The J gene is TRBJ2-7, the V gene TRBV7-9; no reliable D call. The CDR3 is made up of 14 amino acids. Germline CDR1 reads SEHNR; CDR2 reads FQNEAQ (reference sequence). The V and J ends lost 3 bases and 0 bases respectively, with 9 bases between them. The CDR3 coding sequence is TGTGCCAGCAGCTTGAGTACAGACTCCTACGAGCAGTACTTC. Its protein is CASSLSTDSYEQYF.

V gene TRBV6-5 combines with J gene TRBJ2-5; 9 bases align to TRBD1. The CDR3 length is 13 residues. CDR1 is MNHEY and CDR2 is SVGAGI in the germline V gene. The junction had 8 bases not matched to a gene; V was cut back by 5 bases and J by 10 bases. CDR3 nucleotides: TGTGCCAGCAGTACTCAAACAGGGGGCGACCAGTACTTC. This gives the protein CASSTQTGGDQYF.

The chain recombines TRBV5-1 with TRBJ1-1; 7 nucleotides match TRBD1. Germline trimming cut 5 bases from V and 7 bases from J; bases unmatched to any gene: 8. Per germline, CDR1 SGHRS and CDR2 YFSETQ. The CDR3 runs to 13 residues. The CDR3 region has the DNA TGCGCCAGCAGGGTCGAGGGGGCGGTTGAAGCTTTCTTT. Protein sequence: CASRVEGAVEAFF.